This T cell receptor (beta chain) was documented in a study of metastatic and nonmetastatic thyroid tumors. Study as a whole: Repertoires of blood and of tissue (tumor or nodule) from malignant and benign thyroid patients were compared.

There are 18 residues in the CDR3. Germline CDR1 MNHNS, CDR2 SASEGT. No patient had received any treatment before thyroid surgery. The study, taken as a whole, reports: It was reported that TCR beta diversity was significantly higher in malignant thyroid tumors than benign nodules, in blood and tumor.

On this clone itself: As yet, its antigen is unknown.

Per the study methods: Using the CDR3 differences seen across clinicopathological groups, the authors built a distant-metastasis classifier for papillary thyroid cancer, which was meant to discriminate distant-metastatic patients. TCRdb re-called clones via MiXCR from the PCR reads. TCRdb, rather than the study authors, made the V and J calls. The data show around 27,000 clones, about a quarter seen once. The sequencing input was blood. The chain carries TRBV6-1 and TRBJ2-5, with 9 bases aligning to TRBD2. The J call may be mistaken, given a closer DNA end match to TRBJ2-1. The clonotype comes from a female donor with papillary thyroid cancer or a benign thyroid nodule (not recorded which). Some clones in this sample may be carry-over from other donors' samples. This CDR3 reads CASSENSLRATSGNEQFF. The CDR3 DNA follows: TGTGCCAGCAGTGAAAACAGCCTCCGGGCAACTAGCGGGAATGAGCAGTTCTTC.